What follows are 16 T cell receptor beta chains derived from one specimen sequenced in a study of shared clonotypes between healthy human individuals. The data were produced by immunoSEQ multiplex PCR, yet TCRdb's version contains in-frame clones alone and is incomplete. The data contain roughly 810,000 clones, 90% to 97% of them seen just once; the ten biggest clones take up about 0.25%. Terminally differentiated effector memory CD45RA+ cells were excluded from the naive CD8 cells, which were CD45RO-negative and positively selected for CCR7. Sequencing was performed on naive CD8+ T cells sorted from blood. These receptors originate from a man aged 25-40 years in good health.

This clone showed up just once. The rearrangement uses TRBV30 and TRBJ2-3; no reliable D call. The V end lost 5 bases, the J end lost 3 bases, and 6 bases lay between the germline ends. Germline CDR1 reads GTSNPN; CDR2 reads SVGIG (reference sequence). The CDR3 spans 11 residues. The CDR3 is CAWEATDTQYF. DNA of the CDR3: TGTGCCTGGGAGGCTACAGATACGCAGTATTTT.

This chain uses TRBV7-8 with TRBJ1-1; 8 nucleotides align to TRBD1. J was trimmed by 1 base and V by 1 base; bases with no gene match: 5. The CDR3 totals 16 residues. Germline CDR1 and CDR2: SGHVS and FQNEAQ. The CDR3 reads CASSLVGRGPNTEAFF. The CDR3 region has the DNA TGTGCCAGCAGCTTAGTGGGCAGGGGGCCGAACACTGAAGCTTTCTTT. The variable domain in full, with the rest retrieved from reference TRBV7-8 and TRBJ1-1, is GAGVSQSPRYKVAKRGQDVALRCDPISGHVSLFWYQQALGQGPEFLTYFQNEAQLDKSGLPSDRFFAERPEGSVSTLKIQRTQQEDSAVYLCASSLVGRGPNTEAFFGQGTRLTVV.

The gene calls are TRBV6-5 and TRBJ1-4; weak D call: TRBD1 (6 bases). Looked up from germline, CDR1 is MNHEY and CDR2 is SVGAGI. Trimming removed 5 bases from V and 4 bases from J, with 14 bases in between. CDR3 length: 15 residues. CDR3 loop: CASSPLPGVNEKLFF. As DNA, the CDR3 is TGTGCCAGCAGTCCCCTCCCAGGGGTTAATGAAAAACTGTTTTTT.

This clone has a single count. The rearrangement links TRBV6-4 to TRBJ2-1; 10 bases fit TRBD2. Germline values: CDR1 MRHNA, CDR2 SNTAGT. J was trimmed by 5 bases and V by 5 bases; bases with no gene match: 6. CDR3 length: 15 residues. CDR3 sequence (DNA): TGTGCCAGCAGTCTATTAGCGGGAGGCGACAATGAGCAGTTCTTC. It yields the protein CASSLLAGGDNEQFF.

The CDR3 here is CATPGTGNCLFYEQYF. The CDR3 DNA is TGTGCCACCCCCGGGACAGGTAATTGCTTGTTCTACGAGCAGTACTTC. This chain uses TRBV25-1 with TRBJ2-7; TRBD1 matches at 8 bases. Trimming removed 10 bases from V and 3 bases from J; junction bases left unmatched: 17. CDR1 is MGHDK, CDR2 SYGVNS, per germline. The CDR3 length is 16 residues.

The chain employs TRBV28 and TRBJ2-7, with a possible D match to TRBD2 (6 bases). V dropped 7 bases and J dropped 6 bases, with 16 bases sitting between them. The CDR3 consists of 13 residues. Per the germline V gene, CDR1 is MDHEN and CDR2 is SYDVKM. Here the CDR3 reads CASNPVPRGEQYF. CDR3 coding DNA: TGTGCCAGCAACCCCGTACCGCGGGGCGAGCAGTACTTC.

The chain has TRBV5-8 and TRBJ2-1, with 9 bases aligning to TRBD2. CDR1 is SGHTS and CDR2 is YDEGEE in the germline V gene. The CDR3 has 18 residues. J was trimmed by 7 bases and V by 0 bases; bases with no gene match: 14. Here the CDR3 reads CASSLAEGWLAGKNEQFF. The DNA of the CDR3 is TGTGCCAGCAGCTTGGCCGAGGGGTGGCTAGCGGGAAAGAATGAGCAGTTCTTC.

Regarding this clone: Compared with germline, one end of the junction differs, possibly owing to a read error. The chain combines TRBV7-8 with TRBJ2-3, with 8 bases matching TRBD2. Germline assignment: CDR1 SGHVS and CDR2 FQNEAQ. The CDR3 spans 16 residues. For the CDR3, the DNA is TGTGCCAGCAGCCCGTGGCCTAGCGGGCCTCTTCCTCAGCACATATTT. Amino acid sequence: CASSPWPSGPLPQHIF.

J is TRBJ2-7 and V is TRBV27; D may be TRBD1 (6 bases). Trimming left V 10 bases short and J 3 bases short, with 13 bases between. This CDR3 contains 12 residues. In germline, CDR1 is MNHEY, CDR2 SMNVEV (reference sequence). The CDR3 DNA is TGTGCCACAGGGGCTACGGACTACGAGCAGTACTTC. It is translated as CATGATDYEQYF.

The CDR3 here is CASSQDPGGLSGANVLTF. As DNA, the CDR3 is TGCGCCAGCAGCCAAGACCCAGGGGGGCTGTCTGGGGCCAACGTCCTGACTTTC. The chain uses TRBV4-3 and TRBJ2-6; D possibly corresponds to TRBD1 (7 bases). The germline gives CDR1 LGHNA, CDR2 YSLEER. Deletions cut 0 bases from V and 1 base from J, with 13 bases between. This CDR3 region has 18 residues.

In DNA, the CDR3 is TGTGCCATCAGGGAGGGACAGACCAGGGGGGAGCTGTTTTTT. As protein: CAIREGQTRGELFF. The chain employs TRBV10-3 and TRBJ2-2, with D possibly matching TRBD1 (7 bases). This CDR3 is built from 14 residues. Germline CDR1 ENHRY, CDR2 SYGVKD. Trimming took 6 bases from V and 8 from J, leaving 16 bases between them.

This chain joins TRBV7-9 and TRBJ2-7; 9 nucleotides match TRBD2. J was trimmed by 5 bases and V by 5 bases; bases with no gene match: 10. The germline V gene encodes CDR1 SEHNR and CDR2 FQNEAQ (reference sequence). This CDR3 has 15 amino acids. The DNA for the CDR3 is TGTGCCAGCAGCCTAACGGAAGCGGGAGGAAACGAGCAGTACTTC. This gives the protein CASSLTEAGGNEQYF.

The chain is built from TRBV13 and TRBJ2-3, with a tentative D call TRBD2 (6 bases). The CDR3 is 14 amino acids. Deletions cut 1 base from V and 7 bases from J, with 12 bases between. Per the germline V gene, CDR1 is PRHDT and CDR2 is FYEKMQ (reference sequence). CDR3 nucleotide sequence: TGTGCCAGCAGCTTAGACCCTAGCGACCATACGCAGTATTTT. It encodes CASSLDPSDHTQYF.

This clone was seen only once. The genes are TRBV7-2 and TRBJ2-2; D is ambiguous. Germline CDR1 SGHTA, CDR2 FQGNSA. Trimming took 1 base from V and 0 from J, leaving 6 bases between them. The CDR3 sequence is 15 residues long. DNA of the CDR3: TGTGCCAGCAGCTTAGGCGCCGCGAACACCGGGGAGCTGTTTTTT. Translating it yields CASSLGAANTGELFF.

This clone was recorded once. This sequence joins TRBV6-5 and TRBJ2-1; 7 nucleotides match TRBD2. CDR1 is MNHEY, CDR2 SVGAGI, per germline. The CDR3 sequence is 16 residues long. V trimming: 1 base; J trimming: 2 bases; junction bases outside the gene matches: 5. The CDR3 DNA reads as TGTGCCAGCAGTTACTTCGCGGGAGAGACCTACAATGAGCAGTTCTTC. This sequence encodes CASSYFAGETYNEQFF.

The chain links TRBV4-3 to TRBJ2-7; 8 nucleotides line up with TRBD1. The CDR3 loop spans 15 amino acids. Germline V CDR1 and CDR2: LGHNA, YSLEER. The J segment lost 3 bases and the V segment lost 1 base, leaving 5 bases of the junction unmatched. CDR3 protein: CASSQAGTGFYEQYF. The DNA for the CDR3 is TGCGCCAGCAGCCAAGCCGGGACAGGCTTCTACGAGCAGTACTTC.